The TCR beta chain described here comes from a study of blood T cell repertoires in COVID-19. Original data processing: Researchers report that nucleated cell counts were estimated from reference gene primer amplification. This table comes from immunoSEQ multiplex PCR, and its TCRdb copy is limited to in-frame clones, with some not included. V and J calls and clone size are copied from that table; D and trimming were computed from the DNA. The table records around 290,000 clones, around 86% of them present only once. This clone was seen once. CDR3 length: 14 amino acids. Germline V gives CDR1 SGDLS, CDR2 YYNGEE. Trimming cost V 6 bases and J 0 bases, with 12 bases left between them.

The genes are TRBV9 and TRBJ1-2; the D is unclear. This TCR was sampled from a woman aged 40 to 50 who had recovered from COVID-19. Sequenced sample: PBMCs or T cells enriched from blood (not recorded which). The CDR3 reads CASTGLTSNYGYTF. The CDR3 region has the DNA TGTGCCAGCACAGGTCTCACTTCTAACTATGGCTACACCTTC.